This T cell receptor beta chain was identified in a study of cytomegalovirus exposure and HLA in healthy donors. Trimming removed 5 bases at V and 0 bases at J, with 14 bases between. Germline values: CDR1 MNHEY, CDR2 SMNVEV (reference sequence). The CDR3 loop spans 17 amino acids. In the PCR, 60 Vbeta and 13 Jbeta primers were used. This table comes from immunoSEQ multiplex PCR, and its TCRdb copy is limited to in-frame clones, with some not included. The sample records approximately 90,000 clones, around 75% being singletons. Whole-study findings and limits: TCR beta sequences numbering fewer than 20,000 were associated with HLA alleles at 0.05 false discovery rate in a later analysis. Most TCR beta V segments were productive about 87% or about 30% of the time in an earlier analysis. Researchers reported in a later analysis that common viral pathogens appeared linked to several top clusters. V segments that were indistinguishable, TRBV6-2 and TRBV6-3 among them, were omitted from analysis.

This clone appeared a single time. Its cognate antigen is unknown. V gene TRBV27 combines with J gene TRBJ2-6, with no clear D. The specimen was PBMCs. This receptor was identified in a man in his forties in good health and CMV-seronegative. The CDR3 DNA follows: TGTGCCAGCAGTACGACATCAACATACTCTGGGGCCAACGTCCTGACTTTC. It is translated as CASSTTSTYSGANVLTF.